The sequence of this TCR beta chain was determined in a study of OX40 agonist ivuxolimab in advanced cancers. Study-level background: In this cohort, patients received ivuxolimab, an agonistic anti-OX40 (CD134) antibody. Three dose-escalation patients had partial responses: one with hepatocellular carcinoma and two with cutaneous melanoma. Study-wide results and limits: Specificity for antigen went undetermined in the expanded peripheral T cells.

The CDR3 has 11 amino acids. Germline CDR1 and CDR2: SGHRS and YFSETQ. The V end lost 5 bases, the J end lost 0 bases, and 2 bases lay between the germline ends. Method: immunoSEQ multiplex PCR; TCRdb's copy keeps in-frame clones and lacks some. The table has some 43,000 clones, roughly nine tenths seen once. This clone was recorded a few times. Its antigen is not identified. V gene TRBV5-1 combines with J gene TRBJ1-1; D is uncertain. Source: CD4+ or CD8+ T cells sorted from blood, taken in a trial of the OX40 agonist ivuxolimab. The receptor's source is an adult with an advanced solid tumor such as melanoma, head and neck, liver or kidney cancer. The CDR3 loop reads CASRMNTEAFF. The DNA for the CDR3 is TGCGCCAGCAGGATGAACACTGAAGCTTTCTTT.